This T cell receptor (beta chain) appears in the sequencing data of a study of post-analysis software for immune sequencing data. Study-wide context: Clinical courses comprised relapsing-remitting, secondary progressive and progressive-relapsing multiple sclerosis. General study results and limits: The study found significantly lower normalized Chao1 diversity in multiple sclerosis patients than in controls. F measure clustering grouped samples strongly by preparation batch. Five or six TRBV segments, TRBV5-6, TRBV5-1 and TRBV20-1 among them, were found more frequent in patients than controls.

Trimming at V came to 0 bases and at J to 6 bases, leaving 6 bases not matched to a gene. The V gene's germline CDR1 is SGHRS and CDR2 YFSETQ. This CDR3 is 16 amino acids long. cDNA libraries for TCR beta contained unique molecular identifiers. TCRdb reprocessed the PCR reads via MiXCR and lists one record per CDR3 protein. Of a few hundred thousand distinct CDR3 sequences listed, roughly 38% were seen once; the top ten hold 7.6%. As regards this clonotype: The antigen is unknown.

The sample was blood. The TCR comes from a girl aged 2 to 9 with multiple sclerosis. V gene TRBV5-1 combines with J gene TRBJ2-1, with 10 bases that match TRBD2. The CDR3 loop reads CASSLVPAGGFNEQFF. The CDR3 DNA reads as TGCGCCAGCAGCTTGGTTCCAGCGGGGGGGTTCAATGAGCAGTTCTTC.